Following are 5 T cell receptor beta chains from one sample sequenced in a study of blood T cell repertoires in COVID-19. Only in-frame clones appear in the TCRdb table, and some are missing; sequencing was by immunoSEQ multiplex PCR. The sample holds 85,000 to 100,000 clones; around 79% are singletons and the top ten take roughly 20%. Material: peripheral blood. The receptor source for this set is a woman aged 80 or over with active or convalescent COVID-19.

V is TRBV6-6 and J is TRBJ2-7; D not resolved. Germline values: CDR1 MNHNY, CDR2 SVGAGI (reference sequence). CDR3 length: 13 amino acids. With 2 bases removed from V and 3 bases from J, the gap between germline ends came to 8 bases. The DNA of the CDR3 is TGTGCCAGCAGTTACCCGGGTGGCTACGAGCAGTACTTC. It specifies CASSYPGGYEQYF.

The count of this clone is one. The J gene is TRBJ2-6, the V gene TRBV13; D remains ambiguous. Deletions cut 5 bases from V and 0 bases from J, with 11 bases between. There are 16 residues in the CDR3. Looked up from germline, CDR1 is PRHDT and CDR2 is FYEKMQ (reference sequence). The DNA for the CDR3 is TGTGCCAGCAGCCCTCCCCGAGTCTCTGGGGCCAACGTCCTGACTTTC. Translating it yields CASSPPRVSGANVLTF.

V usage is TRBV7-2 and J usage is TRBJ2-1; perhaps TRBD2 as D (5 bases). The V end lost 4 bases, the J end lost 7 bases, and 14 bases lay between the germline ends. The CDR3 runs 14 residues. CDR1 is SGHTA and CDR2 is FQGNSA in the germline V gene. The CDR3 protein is CASSSTLVLNEQFF. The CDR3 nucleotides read TGTGCCAGCAGCTCCACACTAGTTTTAAATGAGCAGTTCTTC.

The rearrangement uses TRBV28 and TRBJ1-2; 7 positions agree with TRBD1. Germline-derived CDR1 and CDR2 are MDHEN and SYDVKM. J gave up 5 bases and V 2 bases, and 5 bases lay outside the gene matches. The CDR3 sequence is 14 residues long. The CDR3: CASSLGGGSYGYTF. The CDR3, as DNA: TGTGCCAGCAGTTTAGGAGGGGGCTCATATGGCTACACCTTC.

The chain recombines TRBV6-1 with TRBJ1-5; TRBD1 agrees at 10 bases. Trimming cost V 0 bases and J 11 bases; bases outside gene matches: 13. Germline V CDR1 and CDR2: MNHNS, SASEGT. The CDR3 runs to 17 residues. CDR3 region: CASSEATGGSGARSQHF. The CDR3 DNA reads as TGTGCCAGCAGTGAAGCGACAGGGGGCAGCGGGGCGAGGTCCCAGCATTTT.